This T cell receptor beta chain was sequenced in a study of CD8+ T cells in alopecia areata. Study-level results: Greater clonality was observed in lesional scalp samples, especially alopecia totalis/universalis, versus normal scalp. Scalp sequencing captures resident alphabeta T cells of normal skin too. With patients, TCR sharing proved less clear than in mice, a difference possibly related to HLA.

The germline V gene has CDR1 LNHNV and CDR2 YYDKDF (reference sequence). The CDR3 totals 17 residues. The V and J ends lost 0 bases and 6 bases respectively, with 21 bases between them. Extracted RNA was reverse transcribed into cDNA, the sequencing template. Generated by immunoSEQ multiplex PCR, the TCRdb table keeps only in-frame clones and is missing some. The repertoire consists of around 150,000 clones, with 62% occurring once and the leading ten covering 35% to 45%. It was from PBMCs that CD4+ and CD8+ T cells were sorted. This clone was seen a handful of times. Antigen specificity is unknown. The material sequenced was CD8+ T cells sorted from blood. The source is a human donor in good health. The chain is built from TRBV15 and TRBJ2-7, with D tentatively TRBD2 (5 bases). The CDR3 coding sequence is TGTGCCACCAGCAGAGAGGGAGTTTCCGTGAATCGTCTCGAGCAGTACTTC. This codes for CATSREGVSVNRLEQYF.